The 20 T cell receptor beta chains below come from one sample, sequenced in a study of cytomegalovirus exposure and HLA in healthy donors. The assay was immunoSEQ multiplex PCR, and TCRdb's table has in-frame clones only and misses some. The sample comprises about 360,000 clones, 86% of which are singletons, and 0.83% rests with the top ten. The material sequenced was PBMCs. The receptors were sampled from a woman between 18 and 29 years old in good health and CMV-seronegative.

This clone was detected ten times or more. Other DNA sequences in this sample translate to the same CDR3. This chain joins TRBV18 and TRBJ1-6, with TRBD1 as a possible D gene (6 bases). CDR1 is KGHSH, CDR2 LQKENI, per germline. CDR3 length: 14 residues. The V gene lost 6 bases and the J gene lost 5 bases, with 11 bases spanning the gap. The DNA for the CDR3 is TGTGCCAGCTCCCCAACAGGGAATAATTCACCCCTCCACTTT. Its protein is CASSPTGNNSPLHF.

CDR3 sequence (DNA): TGTGCCAGCAGCCTATCTTTTCCGGGACAGGTCCTCCGCTACGAGCAGTACTTC. This translates into CASSLSFPGQVLRYEQYF. The gene calls are TRBV6-4 and TRBJ2-7; the match to TRBD1 covers 8 bases. Germline lookup yields CDR1 MRHNA and CDR2 SNTAGT. V trimming: 6 bases; J trimming: 3 bases; junction bases outside the gene matches: 19. The CDR3 extends over 18 amino acids.

This chain links TRBV7-9 with TRBJ2-1; 12 nucleotides agree with TRBD2. Per the germline V gene, CDR1 is SEHNR and CDR2 is FQNEAQ (reference sequence). V shed 2 bases, J shed 8 bases, and the junction held 4 bases outside the gene matches. The CDR3 extends over 15 amino acids. CDR3 in amino acids: CASSLLAGGNDEQFF. CDR3 in DNA: TGTGCCAGCAGCTTACTAGCGGGAGGGAACGATGAGCAGTTCTTC.

This clone appeared once. The chain recombines TRBV29-1 with TRBJ2-4, with TRBD1 matching 12 bases. The germline gives CDR1 SQVTM, CDR2 ANQGSEA. J lost 0 bases, V lost 6 bases, and 9 bases had no gene match. The CDR3 covers 17 residues. The CDR3 coding sequence is TGCAGCGTAGCGGGGACAGGGGGCGGGAAAGCCAAAAACATTCAGTACTTC. Amino acids: CSVAGTGGGKAKNIQYF. Looking up the rest from reference TRBV29-1 and TRBJ2-4 gives the full variable domain: SAVISQKPSRDICQRGTSLTIQCQVDSQVTMMFWYRQQPGQSLTLIATANQGSEATYESGFVIDKFPISRPNLTFSTLTVSNMSPEDSSIYLCSVAGTGGGKAKNIQYFGAGTRLSVL.

The chain uses TRBV15 and TRBJ2-1, with D maybe TRBD1 (6 bases). Trimming cost V 5 bases and J 2 bases, with 16 bases left between them. There are 16 residues in the CDR3. The germline V gene has CDR1 LNHNV and CDR2 YYDKDF (reference sequence). The CDR3 here is CATSGRQAPTYNEQFF. The CDR3 nucleotides read TGTGCCACCAGCGGTAGACAGGCTCCAACCTACAATGAGCAGTTCTTC.

The chain has TRBV15 and TRBJ2-5; TRBD2 matches at 12 bases. The ends lost 5 bases at V and 1 base at J; junction bases unmatched: 5. The CDR3 is made up of 16 amino acids. CDR1 LNHNV and CDR2 YYDKDF come from the germline V gene (reference sequence). CDR3 in DNA: TGTGCCACCAGCTTCGGACTAGCGGGATTCCAAGAGACCCAGTACTTC. This translates into CATSFGLAGFQETQYF.

V usage is TRBV7-3 and J usage is TRBJ2-7; 9 bases are shared with TRBD2. Germline loops: CDR1 SGHTA, CDR2 FQGTGA. The CDR3 has 17 amino acids. Trimming cost V 4 bases and J 2 bases; bases outside gene matches: 12. CDR3 in DNA: TGTGCCAGCAGCTCCTATCGGGCTAGCGGGGCTCCCTACGAGCAGTACTTC. Translating it yields CASSSYRASGAPYEQYF.

The chain joins TRBV9 to TRBJ2-5; 9 nucleotides match TRBD2. CDR1 and CDR2 (germline): SGDLS, YYNGEE. The CDR3 totals 16 residues. V shed 3 bases and J 3 bases; nucleotides not matched to a gene: 9. The CDR3: CASSATGTSPKETQYF. The DNA for the CDR3 is TGTGCCAGCAGCGCCACCGGGACTAGCCCTAAAGAGACCCAGTACTTC. Based on the CDR3 plus reference TRBV9 and TRBJ2-5, the full variable domain is DSGVTQTPKHLITATGQRVTLRCSPRSGDLSVYWYQQSLDQGLQFLIQYYNGEERAKGNILERFSAQQFPDLHSELNLSSLELGDSALYFCASSATGTSPKETQYFGPGTRLLVL.

The CDR3 loop reads CASSFPGGAETQYF. The CDR3 DNA reads TGTGCCAGCAGCTTCCCGGGAGGGGCAGAGACCCAGTACTTC. The chain has TRBV7-2 and TRBJ2-5; the match to TRBD2 covers 8 bases. The ends lost 3 bases at V and 4 bases at J; junction bases unmatched: 4. Germline V gene lookup returns CDR1 SGHTA and CDR2 FQGNSA. The CDR3 extends over 14 amino acids.

The chain recombines TRBV5-1 with TRBJ2-1, with 9 bases fitting TRBD2. The CDR3 length is 18 residues. V shed 4 bases, J shed 4 bases, and the junction held 15 bases outside the gene matches. The germline V gene encodes CDR1 SGHRS and CDR2 YFSETQ. CDR3 residues: CASSPSGSGRSLYNEQFF. The CDR3 DNA follows: TGCGCCAGCAGCCCTTCTGGAAGCGGGAGGTCCCTTTACAATGAGCAGTTCTTC.

The chain employs TRBV28 and TRBJ2-4; TRBD2 might be the D (6 bases). Trimming shortened V by 3 bases and J by 1 base, and 10 bases separated the two germline ends. CDR3 size: 15 residues. The germline CDR1 and CDR2 sequences are MDHEN and SYDVKM. CDR3 DNA: TGTGCCAGCAGTTTCGGGGGTGGGGCCAAAAACATTCAGTACTTC. This codes for CASSFGGGAKNIQYF. Based on the CDR3 plus reference TRBV28 and TRBJ2-4, the full variable domain is DVKVTQSSRYLVKRTGEKVFLECVQDMDHENMFWYRQDPGLGLRLIYFSYDVKMKEKGDIPEGYSVSREKKERFSLILESASTNQTSMYLCASSFGGGAKNIQYFGAGTRLSVL.

This rearrangement joins TRBV9 to TRBJ2-2; no clear D gene. This CDR3 region has 14 residues. CDR1 is SGDLS and CDR2 is YYNGEE in the germline V gene. V dropped 5 bases and J dropped 3 bases, with 11 bases sitting between them. The CDR3 DNA reads as TGTGCCAGCAGGTTTTCTGTTGACACCGGGGAGCTGTTTTTT. This codes for CASRFSVDTGELFF.

Only one count was recorded for this clone. The J gene is TRBJ1-2, the V gene TRBV5-1; D ambiguous. The CDR3 covers 14 residues. Trimming removed 0 bases at V and 3 bases at J, with 9 bases between. Germline CDR1 is SGHRS and CDR2 is YFSETQ. CDR3 region: CASSLAEVDYGYTF. The CDR3 DNA follows: TGCGCCAGCAGCTTGGCCGAGGTAGACTATGGCTACACCTTC.

V usage is TRBV27 and J usage is TRBJ2-7; a possible D gene is TRBD2 (6 bases). CDR3 length: 14 residues. Germline lookup yields CDR1 MNHEY and CDR2 SMNVEV (reference sequence). Trimming pared 0 bases from V and 7 bases from J, leaving 13 bases between. The CDR3 DNA sequence: TGTGCCAGCAGTTTATCCGGGGGTACTACGGAGCAGTACTTC. Protein: CASSLSGGTTEQYF.

This chain links TRBV28 with TRBJ1-2; TRBD1 matches at 9 bases. CDR1 MDHEN and CDR2 SYDVKM come from the germline V gene. The CDR3 has 15 residues. J was trimmed by 3 bases and V by 7 bases; bases with no gene match: 9. CDR3 amino acids: CASTGTGIVHYGYTF. CDR3 sequence (DNA): TGTGCCAGCACCGGGACAGGGATAGTTCACTATGGCTACACCTTC.

The chain carries TRBV11-2 and TRBJ2-1, with D possibly being TRBD1 (5 bases). The ends were cut back, 3 bases at V and 4 bases at J, with 7 bases in the middle. The CDR3 consists of 13 residues. Germline V CDR1 and CDR2: SGHAT, FQNNGV. The CDR3 nucleotides read TGTGCCAGCAGCTTTAGACAGTACAATGAGCAGTTCTTC. Translated, it gives CASSFRQYNEQFF. Filled out from reference TRBV11-2 and TRBJ2-1, the complete variable domain reads EAGVAQSPRYKIIEKRQSVAFWCNPISGHATLYWYQQILGQGPKLLIQFQNNGVVDDSQLPKDRFSAERLKGVDSTLKIQPAKLEDSAVYLCASSFRQYNEQFFGPGTRLTVL.

This chain uses TRBV5-1 with TRBJ2-7; 8 nucleotides align to TRBD2. There are 15 residues in the CDR3. The germline V gene has CDR1 SGHRS and CDR2 YFSETQ. Trimming at V came to 1 base and at J to 2 bases, leaving 5 bases not matched to a gene. In nucleotides, the CDR3 is TGCGCCAGCAGCTTGTCGACTAGCGCTACCTACGAGCAGTACTTC. This encodes CASSLSTSATYEQYF.

V and J are TRBV27 and TRBJ2-7; TRBD1 might be the D (6 bases). Trimming stripped 6 bases from V and 1 base from J, with 16 bases between. The CDR3 contains 15 residues. Germline V CDR1 and CDR2: MNHEY, SMNVEV (reference sequence). CDR3 nucleotide sequence: TGTGCCAGCAGATTAACAGGGCTTGGGTCCTACGAGCAGTACTTC. It encodes CASRLTGLGSYEQYF.

The CDR3 spells CASSFQRGQGLVQPQHF. The CDR3, as DNA: TGTGCCAGCAGTTTCCAACGGGGACAGGGTTTGGTTCAGCCCCAGCATTTT. This chain connects TRBV28 to TRBJ1-5; TRBD1 agrees at 9 bases. Trimming at V came to 3 bases and at J to 6 bases, leaving 12 bases not matched to a gene. Per germline, CDR1 MDHEN and CDR2 SYDVKM. The CDR3 consists of 17 residues.

The count of this clone is one. This sequence joins TRBV4-1 and TRBJ1-1; 10 bases match TRBD1. J lost 1 base, V lost 0 bases, and 5 bases had no gene match. The CDR3 runs 17 residues. Germline CDR1 and CDR2: MGHRA and YSYEKL. The CDR3 DNA follows: TGCGCCAGCAGCCAAGAGCGGACAGGGGGTTGGAACACTGAAGCTTTCTTT. This translates into CASSQERTGGWNTEAFF.